The sequence of this TCR beta chain was determined in a study of vaccination effects on CD4 cells after COVID-19 (dated by TCRdb to between 2022 and 2023). A note on the overall study: Post-vaccine samples across the study were collected a median of 72 days after the second dose, with a range of 14 to 241. SARS-CoV-2 spike-specific CD4+ TCR repertoires from before and after mRNA vaccination were compared in COVID-19 convalescent patients and in infection-naive vaccine recipients. The full study included approximately nine COVID-19 convalescent patients and a few SARS-CoV-2-naive healthy vaccine recipients. Cultures from other donors in the study were sequenced with the Oncomine TCR Beta short-read assay on an Illumina iSeq 100.

In the ViraFEST assay, PBMC were stimulated with viral peptide pools, and TCR sequencing was then used to find antigen-specific CD4+ T cell clonotypes based on their expansion. After about 9 days of culture, CD4+ T cells were isolated with the EasySep CD4+ T cell isolation kit. Each participant received two doses of an mRNA SARS-CoV-2 vaccine, either BNT162b2 or mRNA-1273. None of the healthy vaccine recipients had a prior SARS-CoV-2 infection, which was confirmed by nucleocapsid antibody tests that came back negative both before and after vaccination. Each well held two million PBMC cultured in IMDM containing about 5.4% human AB serum, about 10 IU/ml IL-2 and gentamicin, along with 10 ug/ml peptides. On days 3 and 7, half of the culture medium was replaced with fresh IL-2-containing medium. Each peptide stimulation condition was cultured in triplicate wells unless otherwise noted. PBMC were separated from whole blood using Ficoll-Paque Plus gradient centrifugation and were then either cryopreserved at -140C or used fresh. Overlapping peptide pools spanned the spike proteins of SARS-CoV-2 and the common cold coronaviruses HCoV-NL63, HCoV-OC43 and HCoV-229E. Genomic DNA was extracted from cultured CD4+ T cells with the QIAamp micro DNA kit.

Library construction relied on the immunoSEQ multiplex PCR assay. DNA from the CD4+ T cells that had been cultured and isolated underwent TCR beta CDR3 sequencing. As for how the authors treated the data: Non-productive TCR sequences were discarded, and reads were trimmed to the CDR3 region, with only CDR3s of 7 or more amino acids retained. Antigen-specific clonotypes were identified using the MANAFEST web app by comparison of expansion in peptide wells against reference cultures. To be called positive, a clone needed expansion at FDR<0.05 compared with the reference and with all other wells, an odds ratio greater than 5, and a frequency greater than 0.1% in two replicate wells. Cross-reactive clonotypes were defined as significantly expanded in SARS-CoV-2 spike wells and in at least one common cold coronavirus spike condition. CDR3 similarity was assessed by Levenshtein distance using the stringdist R package, and unrooted trees were constructed with ape in R 3.6.1. TCRdb obtained this table from immuneACCESS and retained in-frame rearrangements with V and J assigned. These tables miss some clones; where compared with another copy, unresolved V genes account for less than half of the shortfall, and the remainder is unexplained. V, J and clone size are taken as reported in that table, and D and trimming were inferred from the DNA itself. The sample contains some 68,000 clones, 75% to 85% of them found a single time. Jointly, the top ten make up more than 1% of the sample.

About this clone itself: Its antigen is still unknown. No clone much larger than this one lies a single base away; base qualities are absent.

Trimming takes 1 base from V and 7 bases from J, and the germline ends sit 14 bases apart. The CDR3 measures 15 amino acids from cysteine to phenylalanine. Solely the CDR3 DNA is kept, with 45 bases framed from the first base. CDR1 and CDR2 were assigned from the germline V gene as MNHNS and SASEGT. Broader findings and caveats from the paper: Limitations of the study were the small number of convalescent patients and the absence of early post-infection timepoints. Among healthy vaccine recipients, nearly all vaccine-induced clones were SARS-CoV-2 mono-reactive, and only 1 of 255 was cross-reactive with common cold coronaviruses. Clones induced by infection and clones induced by vaccination both contracted markedly at late timepoints after vaccination, which fits with T cell responses waning over time.

This specimen consisted of CD4+ T cells from PBMCs cultured with HCoV-229E spike peptides, obtained after COVID-19 vaccination. The sample's cell subset or site label, in plain terms: HCoV-229E spike overlapping peptide pool stimulation. This clonotype was sampled from a human donor who received a COVID-19 vaccine. The receptor chain draws on TRBV6-1 and TRBJ1-5; matching of 5 bases hints at TRBD1 as the D gene. This receptor carries the CDR3 CASSEGSPGTQPQHF. The bases read TGTGCCAGCAGTGAAGGATCCCCAGGGACCCAGCCCCAGCATTTT.